This TCR beta chain stems from a study of beta chain features in type 1 diabetes. Looked up from germline, CDR1 is SGHRS and CDR2 is YFSETQ. Losses at the gene ends were 6 bases for V and 8 bases for J; bases not matched to a gene: 8. This CDR3 is built from 15 residues. Expressed TCRB transcripts were sequenced because the entire RNA isolate underwent reverse transcription. TCRdb keeps only in-frame clones here, not all; method: immunoSEQ multiplex PCR. This table has 860,000 or so clones, 15% to 20% appearing once. This clone was seen a handful of times. The sequenced material came from naive CD4+ T cells from blood. The origin of this receptor is a woman younger than 30 in good health. This chain connects TRBV5-1 to TRBJ2-1; TRBD2 matches at 13 bases. The CDR3 is CASTPLAGGPHEQFF. CDR3 nucleotides: TGCGCCAGCACGCCACTAGCGGGAGGGCCCCATGAGCAGTTCTTC.